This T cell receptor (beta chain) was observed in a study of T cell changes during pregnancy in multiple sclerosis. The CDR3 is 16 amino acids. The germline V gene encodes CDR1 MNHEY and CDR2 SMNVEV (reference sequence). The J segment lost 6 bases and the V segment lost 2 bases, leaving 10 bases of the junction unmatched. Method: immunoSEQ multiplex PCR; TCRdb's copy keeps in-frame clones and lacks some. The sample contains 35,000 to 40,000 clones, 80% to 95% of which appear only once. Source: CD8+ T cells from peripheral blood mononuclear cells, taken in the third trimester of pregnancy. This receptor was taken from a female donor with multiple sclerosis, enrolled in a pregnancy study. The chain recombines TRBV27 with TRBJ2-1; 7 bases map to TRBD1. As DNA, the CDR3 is TGTGCCAGCAGTTTAAGTTCAGGGGGTTCCACCAATGAGCAGTTCTTC. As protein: CASSLSSGGSTNEQFF.